This TCR beta chain was observed in a study of early T cells in non-severe SARS-CoV-2 infection. Unique molecular identifiers were affixed to single, distinct cDNA molecules. In TCRdb, the 5' RACE reads were re-called with MiXCR into one record per CDR3 protein. The data contain about 92,000 distinct CDR3 sequences, around 15% of them singletons. CDR1 LGHNT and CDR2 FRNRAP come from the germline V gene. Losses at the gene ends were 1 base for V and 7 bases for J; bases not matched to a gene: 0. This CDR3 contains 12 residues. The chain couples TRBV12-5 to TRBJ1-1, with TRBD1 matching 7 bases. This TCR derives from an adult who was a healthcare worker with PCR-confirmed SARS-CoV-2 infection or an uninfected control (not recorded which). Sequenced material: whole blood. The CDR3 loop reads CASGLDRGEAFF. CDR3 coding DNA: TGTGCTAGTGGTTTGGACAGGGGTGAAGCTTTCTTT. Variable domain in full (rest from reference TRBV12-5 and TRBJ1-1): DARVTQTPRHKVTEMGQEVTMRCQPILGHNTVFWYRQTMMQGLELLAYFRNRAPLDDSGMPKDRFSAEMPDATLATLKIQPSEPRDSAVYFCASGLDRGEAFFGQGTRLTVV.